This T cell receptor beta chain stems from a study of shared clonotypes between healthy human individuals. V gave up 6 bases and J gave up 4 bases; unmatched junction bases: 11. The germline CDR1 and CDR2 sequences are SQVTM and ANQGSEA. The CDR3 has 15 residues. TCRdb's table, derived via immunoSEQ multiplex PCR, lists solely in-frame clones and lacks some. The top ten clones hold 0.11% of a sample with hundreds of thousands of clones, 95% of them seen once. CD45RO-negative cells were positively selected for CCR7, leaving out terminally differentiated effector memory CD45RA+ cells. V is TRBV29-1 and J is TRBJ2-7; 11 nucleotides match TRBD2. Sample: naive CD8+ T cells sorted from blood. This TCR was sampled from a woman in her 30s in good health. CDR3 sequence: CSVELAGGLTYEQYF. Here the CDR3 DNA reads TGCAGCGTGGAGCTAGCGGGAGGCTTAACGTACGAGCAGTACTTC.